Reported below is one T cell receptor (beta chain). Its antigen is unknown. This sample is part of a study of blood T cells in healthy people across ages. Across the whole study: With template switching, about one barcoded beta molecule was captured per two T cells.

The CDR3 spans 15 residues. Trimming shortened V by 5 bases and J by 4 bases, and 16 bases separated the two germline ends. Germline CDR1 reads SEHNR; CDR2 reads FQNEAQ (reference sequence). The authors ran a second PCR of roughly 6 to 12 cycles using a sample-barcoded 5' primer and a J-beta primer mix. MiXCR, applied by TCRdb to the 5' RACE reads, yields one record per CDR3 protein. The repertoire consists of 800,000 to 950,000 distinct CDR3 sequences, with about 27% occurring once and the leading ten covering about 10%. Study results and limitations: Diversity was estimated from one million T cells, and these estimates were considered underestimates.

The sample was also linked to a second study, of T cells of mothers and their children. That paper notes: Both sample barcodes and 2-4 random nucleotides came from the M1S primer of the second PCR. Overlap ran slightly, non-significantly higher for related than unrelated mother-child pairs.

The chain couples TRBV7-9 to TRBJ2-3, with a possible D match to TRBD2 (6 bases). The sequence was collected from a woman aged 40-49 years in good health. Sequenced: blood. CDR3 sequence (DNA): TGTGCCAGCAGCCCCGACGGGGGAAGAGCAGATACGCAGTATTTT. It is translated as CASSPDGGRADTQYF.